This T cell receptor (beta chain) was identified in a study of T cells in localized non-small cell lung cancer (dated by TCRdb to about 2020). In the study overall: The study analyzed T cell repertoires of about 230 early-stage NSCLC patients, comparing tumors and uninvolved tumor-adjacent lungs. The cohort comprised around 240 treatment-naïve NSCLC patients with resected, localized lung tumors. A mean age of around 66 years was recorded for the NSCLC patients, of whom 129 were male and about a hundred were female. Points the paper makes about the study in general: Since the design was exploratory, TCR variables were selected using unadjusted p-values with no false-discovery rate correction. Higher T cell density in blood was associated with longer overall survival, whereas higher clonality in adjacent lung was associated with shorter survival. Because multi-region sequencing of the tumors was not done, intratumor heterogeneity could not be ruled out. The highest T cell clonality was observed in uninvolved tumor-adjacent lung, where clonality exceeded that of tumor, suggesting that antigenic responses were more focused in uninvolved tumor-adjacent lung. A median of roughly 56 of the top 100 tumor clones were detected in paired uninvolved adjacent lung, and around 30 of these tumor clones were also found among the top 100 clones of the paired uninvolved adjacent lung.

At diagnosis, peripheral blood, uninvolved tumor-adjacent lung and tumor were collected and stored as a combination of fresh-frozen and FFPE material. Blood samples were analyzed as peripheral blood mononuclear cells for TCR repertoire profiling. Regarding this clone: The antigen it binds to is not known. No much larger clone is present one base from it, and per-base qualities are unavailable.

V drops 3 bases and J drops 11 bases, leaving 13 bases in between. The germline V gene encodes CDR1 DFQATT and CDR2 SNEGSKA (reference sequence). Counted from cysteine to phenylalanine, this CDR3 has 11 amino acids. Only the CDR3 portion is preserved as DNA: 33 bases, with reading frame beginning at the first base. The immunoSEQ Assay was used to sequence TCR beta CDR3 regions from DNA. The original methods were these. To compute T cell density, TCR beta template counts were normalized to usable DNA, which was estimated by amplifying housekeeping genes. Richness was estimated with the preseqR package, extrapolating to 400,000 templates for PBMC samples and 120,000 templates for tissue samples. Clonality was calculated as one minus Pielou's evenness. Tissue-enriched TCRs were identified by differential abundance testing using productive amino-acid clonotypes, minimum total count 5 and alpha 0.1. Repertoire overlap between compartments was quantified with the Jaccard Index and Morisita Overlap Index. GLIPH grouped TCR beta CDR3s together with public tetramer-defined viral CDR3s, and a viral motif had to include at least three viral sequences and also show V-gene enrichment. This immuneACCESS table, as held by TCRdb, lists in-frame sequences with V and J called but not all clones. Of the missing ones, under half trace to an unresolved V gene in checked studies; the others have no known cause. For V, J and clone size, that table is used; D and trimming come from the DNA. This sample has about 21,000 clones in its table, and 70% to 90% of those were observed once. Approximately 8.7% of the sample belongs to the ten largest clones.

This chain is built from TRBV20-1 and TRBJ1-1, with an unclear D gene assignment. This TCR came from a man between 35 and 75 years old with stage I lung adenocarcinoma. The source was peripheral blood, collected before any cancer treatment. The DNA sequence follows: TGCAGTGCTAGGTCAGTCCCGGCGGCTTTCTTT. Translated, this is CSARSVPAAFF.